Listed here are 2 T cell receptor beta chains from one sample, sequenced in a study of T cell repertoires in aging, cancer and after chemotherapy. TRB rearrangements spanning V, D and J were amplified using mixed TRB-A/B primers. TCRdb re-called the multiplex PCR reads with MiXCR, one entry per CDR3 protein. Here the sample spans thousands of distinct CDR3 sequences, around 28% being singletons. Amplification of TCR beta used genomic DNA extracted from peripheral blood. The sequenced material came from blood. The source is a human donor with a solid tumor.

The J gene is TRBJ2-3, the V gene TRBV20-1; TRBD2 matches 7 bases. The trim removed 2 bases at V and 1 base at J, leaving 9 bases unmatched. The CDR3 extends over 16 amino acids. The germline gives CDR1 DFQATT, CDR2 SNEGSKA (reference sequence). Here the CDR3 DNA reads TGCAGTGCTAGACCCTCGAGCGGGGCGCGCACAGATACGCAGTATTTT. Translated: CSARPSSGARTDTQYF.

This clonotype has a handful of counts. CDR3 DNA sequence: TGTGCCACCAGTGATTGGACTAGCGGGGGGGCGTCCCAGTACTTC. This codes for CATSDWTSGGASQYF. The chain couples TRBV24-1 to TRBJ2-5; 15 bases map to TRBD2. The CDR3 sequence is 15 residues long. J was trimmed by 9 bases and V by 2 bases; bases with no gene match: 3. Germline loops: CDR1 KGHDR, CDR2 SFDVKD.